The clone carrying this T cell receptor beta chain showed up just a few times. Its antigen is not known. TCRdb re-called the reads through MiXCR, storing one row per CDR3 protein. The sample contains some 68,000 distinct CDR3 sequences, around 21% of which appear only once. This sample is part of a study of T cell repertoires in cytomegalovirus infection. Study information: From public TCR beta signatures came an indication of both CMV infection and matching HLA type. Study-wide findings and caveats: In two of eight donors, the top clonotype was HLA-C-restricted CMV-specific. Cumulative public TCR beta family frequency identified CMV carriers with the relevant HLA.

Trimming took 0 bases from V and 7 from J, leaving 11 bases between them. The CDR3 loop spans 14 amino acids. CDR1 and CDR2 from the germline V gene are SGHRS and YFSETQ. Sequenced material: PBMCs, sequenced either directly or after in vitro stimulation (not recorded which). The V gene is TRBV5-1, the J gene TRBJ1-5; D gene unclear. The clonotype originates from a human donor in good health (CMV status not recorded). Some clones in this sample may be carry-over from other donors' samples. CDR3 sequence (DNA): TGCGCCAGCAGCTTGGAGGGCGGACTCCAGCCCCAGCATTTT. Protein product: CASSLEGGLQPQHF.